The T cell receptor beta chain under discussion was sequenced for a study of T cell responses to AZD1222 COVID-19 vaccine. Whole-study context: Second doses were pooled across both intervals (about 4 or about 12 weeks).

The protocol was immunoSEQ multiplex PCR, while the TCRdb copy is restricted to in-frame clones and leaves out a portion. The sample lists roughly 100,000 clones, 91% occurring once. V was cut by 2 bases and J by 6 bases, with 17 bases left in between. This CDR3 comprises 15 residues. The germline V gene encodes CDR1 MNHEY and CDR2 SVGEGT. This sequence was found in an adult in good health. The sequences come from peripheral blood, collected on day 0 of AZD1222 vaccination. The V gene is TRBV6-2 or TRBV6-3, the J gene TRBJ2-7; D could derive from TRBD1 or TRBD2 (5 bases each). In DNA, the CDR3 is TGTGCCAGCAGTTACCCGGGACGAGCGATACGCGAGCAGTACTTC. Translating gives CASSYPGRAIREQYF.